The clone carrying this T cell receptor beta chain showed up just a few times. Its target is unknown. TCRdb's copy holds only in-frame clones and misses some; the assay was immunoSEQ multiplex PCR. This table holds about 96,000 clones, around 90% found once. Germline V gives CDR1 SNHLY, CDR2 FYNNEI. The CDR3 is made up of 14 amino acids. Between the trimmed V and J ends, which lost 4 bases and 8 bases, there was a span of 14 bases. The sample is drawn from a study of graft-versus-host responses after intestinal transplantation. Study conclusions and caveats: Subjects displaying graft-donor T cell macrochimerism possessed elevated graft-versus-host to host-versus-graft clonal ratios inside allografts. There was an association between peak levels of circulating GvH clones and early post-transplant HvG declines.

The rearrangement links TRBV2 to TRBJ1-4; possible D gene TRBD1, 6 bases. This receptor was obtained from a human donor who received an intestinal transplant. The specimen was unstimulated CD4+ T cells sorted from spleen or lymph node cells, collected before intestinal transplant. The CDR3 spells CASSGQGSGEKLFF. CDR3 nucleotides: TGTGCCAGCAGTGGGCAGGGGTCGGGGGAAAAACTGTTTTTT.